This T cell receptor beta chain is drawn from a study of blood T cell repertoires in COVID-19. At the level of the study: COVID-19 samples, acute and convalescent, were from the United States, Italy and Spain. The cDNA or gDNA used as material had been derived from T cells, B-cell-depleted T cells, or PBMCs.

CDR3 size: 15 residues. Germline V CDR1 and CDR2: SGHTA, FQGTGA. Unmatched junction bases numbered 4, after V lost 5 bases and J lost 0 bases. As processed by the authors: Reference gene primer amplification yielded estimated nucleated cell counts. The assay was immunoSEQ multiplex PCR, and TCRdb's table has in-frame clones only and misses some. V, J and clone size were drawn from that table, and D and trimming were deduced from the DNA. The data hold under 200,000 clones, with approximately 83% observed a single time. The sequenced sample consisted of peripheral blood. This receptor was taken from a human donor with acute or convalescent COVID-19. The donor label of this sample is uncertain. The gene calls are TRBV7-3 and TRBJ2-3, with 8 bases identical to TRBD2. The CDR3 sequence: CASSASGGSTDTQYF. DNA for the CDR3: TGTGCCAGCAGCGCGAGCGGGGGCAGCACAGATACGCAGTATTTT.